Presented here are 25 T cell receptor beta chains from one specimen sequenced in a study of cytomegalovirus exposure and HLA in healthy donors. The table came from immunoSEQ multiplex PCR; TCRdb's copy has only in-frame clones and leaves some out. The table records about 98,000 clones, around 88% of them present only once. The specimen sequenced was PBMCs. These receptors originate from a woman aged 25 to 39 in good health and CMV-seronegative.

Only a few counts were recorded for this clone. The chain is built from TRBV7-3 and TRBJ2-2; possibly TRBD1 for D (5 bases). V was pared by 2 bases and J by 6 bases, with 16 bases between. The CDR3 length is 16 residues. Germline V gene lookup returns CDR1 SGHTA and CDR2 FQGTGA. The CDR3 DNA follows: TGTGCCAGCAGCTTAGTTGACAGCCGCTCCGCCGGGGAGCTGTTTTTT. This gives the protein CASSLVDSRSAGELFF.

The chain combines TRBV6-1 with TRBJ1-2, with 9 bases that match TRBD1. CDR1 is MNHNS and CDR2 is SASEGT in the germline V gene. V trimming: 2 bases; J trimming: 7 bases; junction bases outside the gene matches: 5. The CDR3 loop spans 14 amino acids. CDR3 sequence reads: CASSEPGQGFGYTF. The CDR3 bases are TGTGCCAGCAGTGAACCGGGACAGGGTTTTGGCTACACCTTC.

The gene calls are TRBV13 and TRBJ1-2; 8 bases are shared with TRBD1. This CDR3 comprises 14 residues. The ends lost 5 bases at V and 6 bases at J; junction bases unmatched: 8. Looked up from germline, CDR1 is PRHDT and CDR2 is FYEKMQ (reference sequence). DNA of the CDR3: TGTGCCAGCAGCCCCCAGGACAGGGAACATGGCTACACCTTC. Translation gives CASSPQDREHGYTF.

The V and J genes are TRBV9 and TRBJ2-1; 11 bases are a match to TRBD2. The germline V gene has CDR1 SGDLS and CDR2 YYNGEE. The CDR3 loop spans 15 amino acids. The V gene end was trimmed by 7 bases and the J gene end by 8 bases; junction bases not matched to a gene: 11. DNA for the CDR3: TGTGCCAGCGGCGGGACTAGCGGTTTTTTCGATGAGCAGTTCTTC. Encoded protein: CASGGTSGFFDEQFF.

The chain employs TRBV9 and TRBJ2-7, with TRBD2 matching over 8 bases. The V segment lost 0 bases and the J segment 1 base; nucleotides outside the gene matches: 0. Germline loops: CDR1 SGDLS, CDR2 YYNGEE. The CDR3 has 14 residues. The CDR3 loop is CASSVGLASYEQYF. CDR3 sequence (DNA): TGTGCCAGCAGCGTAGGACTAGCGTCCTACGAGCAGTACTTC.

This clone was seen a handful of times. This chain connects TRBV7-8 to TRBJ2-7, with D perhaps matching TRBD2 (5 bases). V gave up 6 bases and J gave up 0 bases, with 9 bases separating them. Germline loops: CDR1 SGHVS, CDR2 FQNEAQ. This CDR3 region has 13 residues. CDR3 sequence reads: CASREVSSYEQYF. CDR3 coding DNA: TGTGCCAGCAGGGAGGTTAGCTCCTACGAGCAGTACTTC. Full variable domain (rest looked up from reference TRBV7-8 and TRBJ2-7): GAGVSQSPRYKVAKRGQDVALRCDPISGHVSLFWYQQALGQGPEFLTYFQNEAQLDKSGLPSDRFFAERPEGSVSTLKIQRTQQEDSAVYLCASREVSSYEQYFGPGTRLTVT.

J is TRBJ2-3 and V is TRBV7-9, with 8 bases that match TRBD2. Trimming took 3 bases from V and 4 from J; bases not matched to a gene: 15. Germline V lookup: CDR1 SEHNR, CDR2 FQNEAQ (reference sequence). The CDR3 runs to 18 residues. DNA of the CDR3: TGTGCCAGCAGCTTTCGACCTAGCGGGTTTACCCAGGCAGATACGCAGTATTTT. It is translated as CASSFRPSGFTQADTQYF. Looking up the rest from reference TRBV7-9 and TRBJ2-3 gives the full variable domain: DTGVSQNPRHKITKRGQNVTFRCDPISEHNRLYWYRQTLGQGPEFLTYFQNEAQLEKSRLLSDRFSAERPKGSFSTLEIQRTEQGDSAMYLCASSFRPSGFTQADTQYFGPGTRLTVL.

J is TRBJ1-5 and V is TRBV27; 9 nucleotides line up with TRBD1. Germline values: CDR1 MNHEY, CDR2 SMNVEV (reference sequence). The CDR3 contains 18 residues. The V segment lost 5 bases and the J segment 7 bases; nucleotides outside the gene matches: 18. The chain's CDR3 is CASSPIDSDRGVRQPQHF. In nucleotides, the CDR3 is TGTGCCAGCAGTCCGATTGATTCAGACAGGGGGGTAAGGCAGCCCCAGCATTTT.

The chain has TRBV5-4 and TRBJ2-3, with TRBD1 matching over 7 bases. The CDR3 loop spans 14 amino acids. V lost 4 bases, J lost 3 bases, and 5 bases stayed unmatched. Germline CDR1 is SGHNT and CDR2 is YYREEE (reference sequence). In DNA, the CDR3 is TGTGCCAGCAGCCCAGGGGGTTGGACAGATACGCAGTATTTT. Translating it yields CASSPGGWTDTQYF. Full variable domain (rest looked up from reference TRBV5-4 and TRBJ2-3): ETGVTQSPTHLIKTRGQQVTLRCSSQSGHNTVSWYQQALGQGPQFIFQYYREEENGRGNFPPRFSGLQFPNYSSELNVNALELDDSALYLCASSPGGWTDTQYFGPGTRLTVL.

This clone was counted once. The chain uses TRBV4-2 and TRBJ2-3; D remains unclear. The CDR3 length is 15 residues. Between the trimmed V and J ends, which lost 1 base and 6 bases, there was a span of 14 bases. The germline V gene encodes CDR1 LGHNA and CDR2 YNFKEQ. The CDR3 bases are TGTGCCAGCAGCCAAGCAGGTTCGGTCAGCGATACGCAGTATTTT. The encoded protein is CASSQAGSVSDTQYF.

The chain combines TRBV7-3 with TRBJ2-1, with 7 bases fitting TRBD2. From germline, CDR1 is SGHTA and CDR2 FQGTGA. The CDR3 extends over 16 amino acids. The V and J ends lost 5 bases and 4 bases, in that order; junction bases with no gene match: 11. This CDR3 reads CASSNPGEGLYNEQFF. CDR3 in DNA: TGTGCCAGCAGCAACCCCGGGGAGGGCCTTTACAATGAGCAGTTCTTC.

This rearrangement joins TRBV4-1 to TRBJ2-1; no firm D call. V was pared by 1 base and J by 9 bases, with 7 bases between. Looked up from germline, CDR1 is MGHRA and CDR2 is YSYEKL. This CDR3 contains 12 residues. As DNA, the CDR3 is TGCGCCAGCAGCCAAGCTTATAGTGAGCAGTTCTTC. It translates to CASSQAYSEQFF.

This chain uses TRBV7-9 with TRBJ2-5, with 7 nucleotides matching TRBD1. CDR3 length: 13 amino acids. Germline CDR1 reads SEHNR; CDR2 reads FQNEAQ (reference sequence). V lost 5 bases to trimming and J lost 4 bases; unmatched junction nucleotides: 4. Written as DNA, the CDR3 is TGTGCCAGCAGCCCGACAGGGTTAGAGACCCAGTACTTC. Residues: CASSPTGLETQYF.

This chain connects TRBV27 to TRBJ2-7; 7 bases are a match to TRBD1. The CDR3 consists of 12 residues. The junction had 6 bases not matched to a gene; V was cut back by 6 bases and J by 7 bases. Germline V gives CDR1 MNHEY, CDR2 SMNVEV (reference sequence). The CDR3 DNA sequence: TGTGCCAGCAGCCGAACAGGGGCGGAGCAGTACTTC. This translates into CASSRTGAEQYF.

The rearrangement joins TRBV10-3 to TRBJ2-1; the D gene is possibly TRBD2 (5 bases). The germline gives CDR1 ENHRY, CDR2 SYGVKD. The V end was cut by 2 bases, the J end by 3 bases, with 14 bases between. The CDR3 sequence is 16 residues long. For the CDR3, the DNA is TGTGCCATCAGTGAGGGAGGTAAATACATCTACAATGAGCAGTTCTTC. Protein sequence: CAISEGGKYIYNEQFF.

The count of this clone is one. The CDR3 DNA follows: TGTGCCAGCTCACCGATGGGCGCGGGCGAAAAACTGTTTTTT. It yields the protein CASSPMGAGEKLFF. V and J are TRBV18 and TRBJ1-4, with no clear D. The V gene lost 3 bases and the J gene lost 8 bases, with 13 bases spanning the gap. The CDR3 totals 14 residues. The germline CDR1 and CDR2 sequences are KGHSH and LQKENI.

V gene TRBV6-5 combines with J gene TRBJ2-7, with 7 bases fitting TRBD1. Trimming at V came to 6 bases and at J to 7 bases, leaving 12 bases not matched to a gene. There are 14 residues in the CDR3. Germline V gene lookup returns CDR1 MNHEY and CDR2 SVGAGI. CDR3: CASSTGTEGVEQYF. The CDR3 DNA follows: TGTGCCAGCAGCACCGGGACAGAGGGCGTTGAGCAGTACTTC.

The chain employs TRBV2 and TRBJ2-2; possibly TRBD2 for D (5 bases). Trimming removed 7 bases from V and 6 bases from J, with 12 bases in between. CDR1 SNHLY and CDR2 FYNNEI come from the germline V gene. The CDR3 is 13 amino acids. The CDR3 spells CASIRDYPGELFF. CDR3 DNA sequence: TGTGCCAGCATTCGAGACTACCCCGGGGAGCTGTTTTTT.

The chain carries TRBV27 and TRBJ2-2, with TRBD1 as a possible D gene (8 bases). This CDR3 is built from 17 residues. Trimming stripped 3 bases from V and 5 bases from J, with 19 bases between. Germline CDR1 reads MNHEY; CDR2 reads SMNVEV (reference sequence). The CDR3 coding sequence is TGTGCCAGCAGTTTCCGTACTACAGGGGGGGGGACCGGGGAGCTGTTTTTT. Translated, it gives CASSFRTTGGGTGELFF.

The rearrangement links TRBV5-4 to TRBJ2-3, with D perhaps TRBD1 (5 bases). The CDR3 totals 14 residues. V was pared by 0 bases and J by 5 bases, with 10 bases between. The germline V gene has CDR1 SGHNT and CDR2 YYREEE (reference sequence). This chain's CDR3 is CASSLEGVGDTQYF. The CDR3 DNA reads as TGTGCCAGCAGCTTGGAAGGGGTTGGAGATACGCAGTATTTT.

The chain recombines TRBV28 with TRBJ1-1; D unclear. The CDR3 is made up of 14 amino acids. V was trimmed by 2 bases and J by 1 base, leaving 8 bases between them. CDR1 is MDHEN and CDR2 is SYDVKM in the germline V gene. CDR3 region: CASSLLSKNTEAFF. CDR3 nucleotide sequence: TGTGCCAGCAGTTTACTATCGAAGAACACTGAAGCTTTCTTT.

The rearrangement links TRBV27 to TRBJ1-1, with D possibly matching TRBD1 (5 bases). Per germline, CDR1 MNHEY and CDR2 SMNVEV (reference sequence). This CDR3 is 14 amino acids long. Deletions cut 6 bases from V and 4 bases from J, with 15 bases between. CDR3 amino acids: CASRRRQGGTEAFF. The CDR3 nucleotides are TGTGCCAGCAGGCGGAGGCAGGGAGGCACTGAAGCTTTCTTT.

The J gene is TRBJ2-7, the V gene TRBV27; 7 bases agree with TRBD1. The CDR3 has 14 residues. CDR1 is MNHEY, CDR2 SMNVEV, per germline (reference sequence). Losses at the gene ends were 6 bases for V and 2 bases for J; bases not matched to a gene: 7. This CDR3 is CASSPQGSAYEQYF. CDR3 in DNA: TGTGCCAGCAGCCCACAGGGGTCCGCCTACGAGCAGTACTTC.

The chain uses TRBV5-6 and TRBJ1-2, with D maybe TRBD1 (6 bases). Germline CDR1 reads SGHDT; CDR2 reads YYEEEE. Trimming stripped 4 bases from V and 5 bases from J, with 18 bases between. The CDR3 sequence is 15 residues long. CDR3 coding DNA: TGTGCCAGCAGCCCGCCCTCGCGGGGGGCGTATGGCTACACCTTC. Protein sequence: CASSPPSRGAYGYTF.

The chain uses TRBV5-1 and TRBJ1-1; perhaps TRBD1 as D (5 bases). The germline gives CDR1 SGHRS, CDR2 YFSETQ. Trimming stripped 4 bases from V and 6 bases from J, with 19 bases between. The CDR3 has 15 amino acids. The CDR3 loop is CASSLPPNGGAEAFF. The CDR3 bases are TGCGCCAGCAGCCTTCCTCCTAACGGAGGGGCTGAAGCTTTCTTT. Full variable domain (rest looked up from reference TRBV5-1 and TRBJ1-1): KAGVTQTPRYLIKTRGQQVTLSCSPISGHRSVSWYQQTPGQGLQFLFEYFSETQRNKGNFPGRFSGRQFSNSRSEMNVSTLELGDSALYLCASSLPPNGGAEAFFGQGTRLTVV.